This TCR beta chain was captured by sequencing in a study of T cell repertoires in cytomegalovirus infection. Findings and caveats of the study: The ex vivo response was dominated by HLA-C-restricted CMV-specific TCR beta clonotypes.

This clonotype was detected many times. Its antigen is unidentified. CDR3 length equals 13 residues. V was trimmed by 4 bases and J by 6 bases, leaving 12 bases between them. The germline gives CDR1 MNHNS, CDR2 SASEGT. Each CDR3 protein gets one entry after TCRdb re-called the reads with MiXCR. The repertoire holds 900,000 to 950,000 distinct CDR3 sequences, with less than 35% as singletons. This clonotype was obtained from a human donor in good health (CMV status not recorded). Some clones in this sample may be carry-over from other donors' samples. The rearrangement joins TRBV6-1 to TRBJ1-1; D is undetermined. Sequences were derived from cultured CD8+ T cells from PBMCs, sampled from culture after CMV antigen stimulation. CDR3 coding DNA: TGTGCCAGCAGTGTTTTGTACCTGCCTGAAGCTTTCTTT. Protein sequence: CASSVLYLPEAFF.